This T cell receptor (beta chain) is drawn from a study of T cell repertoires in breast cancer. Study as a whole: Breast cancer patients gave tumors, lymph nodes and blood; healthy donors gave blood.

This clonotype showed up just a few times. Its specificity is unknown. The expanded emulsion RT-PCR method captured paired alpha and beta chains from CD8+ T cells. CD8+ T cells were positively selected and incubated overnight in roughly 10 IU/mL IL-2. Study conclusions and caveats: Partial tumor sampling and removing singletons may have missed real antitumor TCRs.

A second nested PCR with blocking oligonucleotides suppressed unpaired genes. TCRdb re-called the emulsion pairing reads through MiXCR, storing one row per CDR3 protein. The data show about 40,000 distinct CDR3 sequences, under 60% seen once. This sequence was found in a pool of human donors with breast cancer or a healthy control (not recorded which). The sequencing sample was made of CD8+ T cells.

CDR3 protein: CSAKWGDEGTQYF. The CDR3, as DNA: TGCAGTGCTAAGTGGGGGGATGAGGGTACGCAGTATTTT. V and J are TRBV20-1 and TRBJ2-3; possibly TRBD2 for D (6 bases). V was cut by 4 bases and J by 8 bases, with 16 bases left in between. CDR3 length: 13 amino acids. CDR1 DFQATT and CDR2 SNEGSKA come from the germline V gene (reference sequence).